A selection of T cell receptor beta chains follows, all from one sample in a study of metastatic and nonmetastatic thyroid tumors. TCRdb recomputed clones from the PCR reads via MiXCR. The sample lists about 7,200 clones, roughly a third seen once, with about an eighth in the top ten. The sample comprised adjacent normal tissue. Receptors were obtained from a female donor with papillary thyroid cancer or a benign thyroid nodule (not recorded which). Some clones in this sample may be carry-over from other donors' samples. Each CDR3 is given with its conserved first and last residue. The order of the fields is CDR3 protein, V gene, CDR3 length.

CASSRGTLTDTQYF | TRBV19 | 14
CASSLGLAGSFPDTQYF | TRBV5-1 | 17
CASSLAGYGQRYEQYF | TRBV7-2 | 16
CASSLGVGGELFF | TRBV7-2 | 13
CASGGYGYTF | TRBV3-1 | 10
CASSELSWQPQHF | TRBV6-1 | 13
CSAPYSEKLFF | TRBV20-1 | 11
CAISESTTNTGANVLTF | TRBV10-3 | 17
CASSYRTAYEQYF | TRBV6-5 | 13
CASRPYRGKRLDYGYTF | TRBV12-3/TRBV12-4 | 17